This T cell receptor (beta chain) was profiled in a study of blood T cells in healthy people across ages. Isolation yielded PBMCs, at least 7 million per sample, in every case. Trimming left V 6 bases short and J 0 bases short, with 12 bases between. Germline V gene data show CDR1 as DFQATT and CDR2 as SNEGSKA (reference sequence). The CDR3 totals 13 residues. PCR was performed a second time for roughly 7 to 12 cycles using a sample-barcoded 5' primer and a J-beta primer mix. TCRdb independently ran MiXCR on the 5' RACE reads; one entry per CDR3 protein. The table shows hundreds of thousands of distinct CDR3 sequences, with 40% to 50% occurring only once.

Sequenced: blood. The TCR originated in a man aged 55 to 70 in good health. The chain carries TRBV20-1 and TRBJ2-7; weak D call: TRBD2 (5 bases). The CDR3 here is CSAEGGSSYEQYF. As DNA, the CDR3 is TGCAGTGCAGAGGGCGGCAGCTCCTACGAGCAGTACTTC.